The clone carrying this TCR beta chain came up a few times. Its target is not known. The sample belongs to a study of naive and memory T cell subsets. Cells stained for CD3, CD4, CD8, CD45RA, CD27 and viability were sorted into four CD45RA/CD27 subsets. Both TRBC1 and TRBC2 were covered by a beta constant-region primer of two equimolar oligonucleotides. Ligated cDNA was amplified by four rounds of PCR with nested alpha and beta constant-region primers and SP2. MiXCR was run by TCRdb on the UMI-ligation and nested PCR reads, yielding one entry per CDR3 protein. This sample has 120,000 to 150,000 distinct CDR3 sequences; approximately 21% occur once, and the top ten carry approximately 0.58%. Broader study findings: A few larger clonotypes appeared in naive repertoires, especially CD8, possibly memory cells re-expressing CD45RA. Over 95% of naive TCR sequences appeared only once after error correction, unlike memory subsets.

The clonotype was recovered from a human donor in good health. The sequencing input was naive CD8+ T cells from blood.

The CDR3 here is CASNRYSNQPQHF. CDR3 coding DNA: TGTGCCAGCAACCGGTATAGCAATCAGCCCCAGCATTTT. The chain couples TRBV6-6 to TRBJ1-5; D is uncertain. The germline V gene has CDR1 MNHNY and CDR2 SVGAGI (reference sequence). Trimming took off 7 bases at V and 0 bases at J, with 7 bases between the two ends. The CDR3 is 13 amino acids.